A single sample gave rise to the 5 T cell receptor beta chains below, sequenced in a study of cytomegalovirus exposure and HLA in healthy donors. Amplification used 60 Vbeta primers and 13 Jbeta primers. Clones were sequenced by immunoSEQ multiplex PCR, and TCRdb holds only the in-frame ones, with some missing. Of 150,000 to 160,000 clones in the sample, about 88% were seen once. The specimen sequenced was PBMCs. Receptor source: a young woman in good health and CMV-seronegative.

V and J are TRBV28 and TRBJ2-5; D is unclear. The CDR3 is 13 residues long. In germline, CDR1 is MDHEN, CDR2 SYDVKM. Trimming took off 5 bases at V and 3 bases at J, with 10 bases between the two ends. The CDR3 region is CASSPGPEETQYF. Here the CDR3 DNA reads TGTGCCAGCAGTCCTGGGCCCGAAGAGACCCAGTACTTC.

The chain is built from TRBV4-1 and TRBJ1-1; D is possibly TRBD1 (5 bases). The germline gives CDR1 MGHRA, CDR2 YSYEKL. The V end was cut by 3 bases, the J end by 3 bases, with 11 bases between. This CDR3 spans 14 amino acids. The CDR3 protein is CASSHLLRDTEAFF. The CDR3 coding sequence is TGCGCCAGCAGCCACCTTCTCAGGGACACTGAAGCTTTCTTT.

This chain joins TRBV18 and TRBJ2-2; D not resolved. CDR1 and CDR2 (germline): KGHSH, LQKENI. The CDR3 loop spans 13 amino acids. Trimming left V 3 bases short and J 4 bases short, with 6 bases between. The CDR3 loop is CASSPDSTGELFF. CDR3 nucleotide sequence: TGTGCCAGCTCACCCGACTCCACCGGGGAGCTGTTTTTT.

J is TRBJ2-5 and V is TRBV4-2, with 10 bases lining up with TRBD2. The DNA end is more similar to TRBJ2-7, so the J call may be wrong. Germline V CDR1 and CDR2: LGHNA, YNFKEQ. The CDR3 runs 15 residues. The CDR3 DNA follows: TGTGCCAGCAGCCAAGACCTGACTAGCGGGCGCGAGCAGTACTTC. This gives the protein CASSQDLTSGREQYF.

The V call is TRBV10-2, the J call TRBJ1-4; D call uncertain. Germline values: CDR1 WSHSY, CDR2 SAAADI. CDR3 length: 15 residues. Trimming removed 5 bases at V and 0 bases at J, with 10 bases between. The CDR3 spells CASSNPGTTNEKLFF. The CDR3 nucleotides are TGCGCCAGCAGTAATCCGGGGACAACTAATGAAAAACTGTTTTTT.